The 4 T cell receptor beta chains below come from one sample, sequenced in a study of diagnostic markers for celiac disease. TCRdb re-called the reads, yielding one record per CDR3 amino acid sequence without DNA. Its clone listing holds about 1,300 distinct CDR3 sequences. Input material: either unsorted cells or a sorted T cell fraction (not recorded which). Receptors were obtained from a human donor. This table probably holds off-target reads from a library built for another chain.

The gene calls are TRBV3-1 and TRBJ2-1; TCRdb reports TRBD2, a call that lacks DNA to check it against. The V gene's germline CDR1 is LGHDT and CDR2 YNNKEL (reference sequence). CDR3 length: 18 residues. This CDR3 reads CASSQWTRTSPLVNEQFF.

This rearrangement joins TRBV11-3 to TRBJ2-1; the D gene TCRdb calls, TRBD1, cannot be checked with no DNA. This CDR3 is built from 14 residues. CDR1 is SGHNT and CDR2 is YENEEA in the germline V gene. The CDR3 loop reads CASSTWTGTNEQFF.

The gene calls are TRBV18 and TRBJ2-3. The CDR3 loop spans 12 amino acids. The germline CDR1 and CDR2 sequences are KGHSH and LQKENI. This chain's CDR3 is CASSPLPDTQYF.

The chain has TRBV12-3 or TRBV12-4 and TRBJ1-2. This CDR3 is 11 amino acids long. Here the CDR3 reads CASSQGSGYTF.